Detailed here is one T cell receptor beta chain. Its antigen is unidentified. Germline lookup yields CDR1 SNHLY and CDR2 FYNNEI. The CDR3 covers 15 residues. With V trimmed by 8 bases and J by 3 bases, 10 bases remained unmatched. Libraries for TCR beta were made by quantitative 5'-RACE with molecular barcodes. From the 5' RACE reads, TCRdb called clonotypes with MiXCR, one entry per CDR3 protein. The sample includes under 250,000 distinct CDR3 sequences, 5.5% to 7.5% seen only once; the top ten take approximately 15%. These data are taken from a study of CD8 T cells in ankylosing spondylitis. Study results and caveats: Some of these motif variants have turned up before, in reports on reactive arthritis synovial fluid and blood. Those disease-linked clones were CD8+; they were also relatively rare in peripheral blood. Ankylosing spondylitis blood appeared to carry a characteristic TCR beta motif of eight or nine highly homologous variants. Matched ankylosing spondylitis synovial fluid reportedly contained a significantly enriched population of disease-linked clones.

The sequenced material came from blood, either unsorted or a sorted T cell fraction (not recorded which). This sequence joins TRBV2 and TRBJ2-7; 10 bases match TRBD2. The source is a male donor with ankylosing spondylitis. The CDR3 nucleotides read TGTGCCAGCCGGCGAAGCGGGAGGGCTATCTACGAGCAGTACTTC. It specifies CASRRSGRAIYEQYF.